This T cell receptor beta chain was captured by sequencing in a study of shared clonotypes between healthy human individuals. General study findings and limits: Only blood was sampled, and tissue TCR repertoires likely differ from blood ones.

Generated by immunoSEQ multiplex PCR, the TCRdb table keeps only in-frame clones and is missing some. The sample lists roughly 170,000 clones, 66% seen once, with 8.5% to 12% in the top ten. This CDR3 has 12 amino acids. Deletions cut 7 bases from V and 0 bases from J, with 4 bases between. As concerns this clone: The antigen is unknown.

The V and J genes are TRBV23-1 and TRBJ1-5; D unresolved. TRBV23-1 is an ORF, and what it does is uncertain. The sequence was obtained from a man aged 25-40 years in good health. Sequencing used memory CD4+ T cells sorted from blood. Described subset: CD45RA-negative fraction. The CDR3 loop is CASIRSNQPQHF. The CDR3 DNA reads as TGCGCCAGCATCCGTAGCAATCAGCCCCAGCATTTT.